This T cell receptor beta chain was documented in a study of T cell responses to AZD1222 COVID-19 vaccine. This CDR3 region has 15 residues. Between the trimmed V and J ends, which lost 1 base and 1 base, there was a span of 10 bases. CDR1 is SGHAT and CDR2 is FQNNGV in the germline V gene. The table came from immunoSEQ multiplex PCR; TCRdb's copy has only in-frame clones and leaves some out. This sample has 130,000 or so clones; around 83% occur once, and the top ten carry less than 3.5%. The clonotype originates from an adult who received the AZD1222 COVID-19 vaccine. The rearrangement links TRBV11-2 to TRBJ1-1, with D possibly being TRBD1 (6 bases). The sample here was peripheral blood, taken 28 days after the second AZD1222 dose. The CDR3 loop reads CASSLAGAPNTEAFF. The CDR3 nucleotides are TGTGCCAGCAGCTTAGCAGGGGCGCCGAACACTGAAGCTTTCTTT.